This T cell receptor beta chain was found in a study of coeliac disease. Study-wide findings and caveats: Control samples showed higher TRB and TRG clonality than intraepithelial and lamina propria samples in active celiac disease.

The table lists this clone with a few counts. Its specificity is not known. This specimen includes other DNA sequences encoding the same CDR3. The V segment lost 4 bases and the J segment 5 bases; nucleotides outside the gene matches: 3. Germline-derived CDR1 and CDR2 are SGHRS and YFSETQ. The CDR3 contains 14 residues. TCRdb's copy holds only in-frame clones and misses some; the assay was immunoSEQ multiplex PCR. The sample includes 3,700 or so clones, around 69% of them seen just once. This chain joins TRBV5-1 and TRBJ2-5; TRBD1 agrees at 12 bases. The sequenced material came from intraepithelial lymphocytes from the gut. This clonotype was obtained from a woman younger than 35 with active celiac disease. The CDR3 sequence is CASSRDRGRETQYF. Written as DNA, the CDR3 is TGCGCCAGCAGCCGGGACAGGGGGCGGGAGACCCAGTACTTC.